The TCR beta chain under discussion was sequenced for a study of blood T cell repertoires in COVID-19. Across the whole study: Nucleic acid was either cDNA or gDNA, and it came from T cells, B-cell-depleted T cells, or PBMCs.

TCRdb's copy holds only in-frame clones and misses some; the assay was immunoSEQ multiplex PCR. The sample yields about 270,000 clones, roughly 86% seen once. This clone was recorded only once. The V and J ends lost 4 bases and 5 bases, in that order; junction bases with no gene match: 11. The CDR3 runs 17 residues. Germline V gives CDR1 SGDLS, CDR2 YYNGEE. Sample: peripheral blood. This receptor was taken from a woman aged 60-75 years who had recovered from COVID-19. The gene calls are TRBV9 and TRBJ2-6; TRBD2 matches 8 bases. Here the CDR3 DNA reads TGTGCCAGCAGCATTAATAGCGGGGCACTCTGGGCCAACGTCCTGACTTTC. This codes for CASSINSGALWANVLTF.